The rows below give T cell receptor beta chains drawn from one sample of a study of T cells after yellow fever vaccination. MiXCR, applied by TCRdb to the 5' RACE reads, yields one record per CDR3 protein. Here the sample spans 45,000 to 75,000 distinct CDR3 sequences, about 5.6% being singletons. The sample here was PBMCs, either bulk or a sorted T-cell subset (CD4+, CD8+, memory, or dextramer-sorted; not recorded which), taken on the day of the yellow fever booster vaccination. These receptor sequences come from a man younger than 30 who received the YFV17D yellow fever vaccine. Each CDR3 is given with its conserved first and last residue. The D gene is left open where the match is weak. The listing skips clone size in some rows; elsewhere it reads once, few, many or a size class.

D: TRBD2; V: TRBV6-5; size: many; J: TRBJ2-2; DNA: TGTGCCAGCAGTCAGGGACTAGCGGGCACCGGGGAGCTGTTTTTT; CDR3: CASSQGLAGTGELFF
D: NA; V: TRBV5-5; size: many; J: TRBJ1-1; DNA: TGTGCCAGCACCGGGGCCCCGAGGTACACTGAAGCTTTCTTT; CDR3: CASTGAPRYTEAFF
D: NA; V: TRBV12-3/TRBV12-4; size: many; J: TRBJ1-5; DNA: TGTGCCAGCAGTTCCCCTCCAGGGGATCAGCCCCAGCATTTT; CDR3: CASSSPPGDQPQHF
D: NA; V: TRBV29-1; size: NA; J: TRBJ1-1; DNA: TGCAGCGTTGAAGGGGCTTCGGGGTCTGAAGCTTTCTTT; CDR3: CSVEGASGSEAFF
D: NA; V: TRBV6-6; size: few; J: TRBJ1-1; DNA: TGTGCCAGCAGTTCCTGGAACACTGAAGCTTTCTTT; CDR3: CASSSWNTEAFF
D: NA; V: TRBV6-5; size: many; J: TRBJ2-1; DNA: TGTGCCAGCAATGGACCCGACTACAATGAGCAGTTCTTC; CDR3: CASNGPDYNEQFF
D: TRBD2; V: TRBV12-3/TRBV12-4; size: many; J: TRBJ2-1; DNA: TGTGCCAGCAGCGATCTAGCGGGGGGGCTTGAGCAGTTCTTC; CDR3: CASSDLAGGLEQFF
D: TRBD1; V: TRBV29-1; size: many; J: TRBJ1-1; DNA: TGCAGCGTTGAAGAAGGAGACAGGGGGATCGAAGCTTTCTTT; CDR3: CSVEEGDRGIEAFF
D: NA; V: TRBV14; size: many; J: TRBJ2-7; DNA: TGTGCCAGCAGCCAACTAGGTTACTACGAGCAGTACTTC; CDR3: CASSQLGYYEQYF
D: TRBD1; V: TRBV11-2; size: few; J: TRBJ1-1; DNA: TGTGCCAGCAGCTCCCAAGGGACAGGGGGCACTGAAGCTTTCTTT; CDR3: CASSSQGTGGTEAFF
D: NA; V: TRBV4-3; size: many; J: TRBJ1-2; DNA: TGCGCCAGCAGCCAAGATCGGGGGGCCTATGGCTACACCTTC; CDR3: CASSQDRGAYGYTF
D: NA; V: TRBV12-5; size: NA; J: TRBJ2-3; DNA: TGTGCTAGTGCCCAACCGGACCTCACAGATACGCAGTATTTT; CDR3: CASAQPDLTDTQYF
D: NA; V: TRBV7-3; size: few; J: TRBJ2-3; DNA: TGTGCCAGCAGCTTACTGTCCACAGATACGCAGTATTTT; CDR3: CASSLLSTDTQYF
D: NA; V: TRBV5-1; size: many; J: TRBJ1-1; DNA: TGCGCCAGTGCCGACGAGGTAGGGATGAACACTGAAGCTTTCTTT; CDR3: CASADEVGMNTEAFF
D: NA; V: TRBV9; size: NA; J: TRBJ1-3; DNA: TGTGCCAGCAGCGTAGGGAGACCCTCTGGAAACACCATATATTTT; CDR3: CASSVGRPSGNTIYF
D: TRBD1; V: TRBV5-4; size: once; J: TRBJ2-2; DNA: TGTGCCAGCAGCCTCGTGACAGGGTCGAACACCGGGGAGCTGTTTTTT; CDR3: CASSLVTGSNTGELFF
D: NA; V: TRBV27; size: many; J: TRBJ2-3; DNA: TGTGCCATCCGGGGAGAGAGCACAGATACGCAGTATTTT; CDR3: CAIRGESTDTQYF
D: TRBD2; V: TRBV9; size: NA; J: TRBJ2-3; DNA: TGTGCCAGCAGCGTAGCTCCGCGGGGGGCCGAAGATACGCAGTATTTT; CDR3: CASSVAPRGAEDTQYF
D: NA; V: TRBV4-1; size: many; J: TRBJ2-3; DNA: TGCGCCAGCAGCCAGGGAAACCCAGGGTTTCCAGATACGCAGTATTTT; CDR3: CASSQGNPGFPDTQYF
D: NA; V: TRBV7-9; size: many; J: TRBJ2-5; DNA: TGTGCCAGCAGCTTGTCCGGGGCGGGAGAGACCCAGTACTTC; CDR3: CASSLSGAGETQYF
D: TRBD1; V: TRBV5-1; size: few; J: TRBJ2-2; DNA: TGCGCCAGCAGCTTCTCCCGACAGGGTGCCGGGGAGCTGTTTTTT; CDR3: CASSFSRQGAGELFF
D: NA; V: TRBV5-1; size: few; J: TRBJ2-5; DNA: TGCGCCAGCAGCTTTGCTGGGGCCCTCAGTGAGACCCAGTACTTC; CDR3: CASSFAGALSETQYF
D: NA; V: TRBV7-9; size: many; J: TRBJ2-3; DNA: TGTGCCAGCAGCTTAGGCGGCGGAGAAGATACGCAGTATTTT; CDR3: CASSLGGGEDTQYF
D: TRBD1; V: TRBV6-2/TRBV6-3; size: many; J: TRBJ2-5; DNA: TGTGCCAGCAGCCTGGTGACAGGGGCCCAAGAGACCCAGTACTTC; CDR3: CASSLVTGAQETQYF
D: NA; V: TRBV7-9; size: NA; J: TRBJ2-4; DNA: TGTGCCAGCAGCGGAGGTTCTAGGGCAAACATTCAGTACTTC; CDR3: CASSGGSRANIQYF
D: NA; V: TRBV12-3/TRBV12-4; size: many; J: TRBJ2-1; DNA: TGTGCCAGCAGTTTTGGAGATGAGCAGTTCTTC; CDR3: CASSFGDEQFF
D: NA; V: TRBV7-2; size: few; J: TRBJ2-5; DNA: TGTGCCAGCAGCTTATTTGGGTTGCAGGGCCAAGAGACCCAGTACTTC; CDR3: CASSLFGLQGQETQYF
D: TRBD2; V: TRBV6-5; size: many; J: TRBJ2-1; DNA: TGTGCCAGCAAGGGGAATGGGAGGGCCGTGGGCGATGAGCAGTTCTTC; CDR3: CASKGNGRAVGDEQFF
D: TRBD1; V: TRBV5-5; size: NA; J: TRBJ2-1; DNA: TGTGCCAGCAGCTTGCGTCAGGGGGCCTCCTACAATGAGCAGTTCTTC; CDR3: CASSLRQGASYNEQFF
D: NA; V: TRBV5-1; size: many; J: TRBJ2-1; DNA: TGCGCCAGCAGCTTGGTCGGTAGCAATGAGCAGTTCTTC; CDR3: CASSLVGSNEQFF
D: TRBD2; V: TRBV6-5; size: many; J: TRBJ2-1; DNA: TGTGCCAGCACCAAGCTAGCGGGGGGGCGAAATGAGCAGTTCTTC; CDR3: CASTKLAGGRNEQFF
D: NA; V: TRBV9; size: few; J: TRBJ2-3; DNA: TGTGCCAGCAGCGTAGACGGCAGTTCAGATACGCAGTATTTT; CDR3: CASSVDGSSDTQYF
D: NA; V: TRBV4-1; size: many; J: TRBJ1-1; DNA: TGCGCCAGCAGGCCGCTACAGGCGAACACTGAAGCTTTCTTT; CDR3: CASRPLQANTEAFF
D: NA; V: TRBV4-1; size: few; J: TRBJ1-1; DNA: TGCGCCAGCAGCCAGCTCCTGACAGGGAACACTGAAGCTTTCTTT; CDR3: CASSQLLTGNTEAFF
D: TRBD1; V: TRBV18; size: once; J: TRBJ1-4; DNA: TGTGCCAGCTCTCCAGGGGGGCCGGCTAATGAAAAACTGTTTTTT; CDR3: CASSPGGPANEKLFF
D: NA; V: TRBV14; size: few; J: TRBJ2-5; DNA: TGTGCCAGCAGTTTGGCCAATTGGGGTCTCGAGACCCAGTACTTC; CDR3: CASSLANWGLETQYF
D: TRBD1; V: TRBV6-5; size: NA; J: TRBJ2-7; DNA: TGTGCCAGCAGTTACAGGGACAGGATCTACGAGCAGTACTTC; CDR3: CASSYRDRIYEQYF
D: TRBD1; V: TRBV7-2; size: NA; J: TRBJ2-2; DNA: TGTGCCAGCAGCTCCTCAGGGGGTACCGGGGAGCTGTTTTTT; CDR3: CASSSSGGTGELFF
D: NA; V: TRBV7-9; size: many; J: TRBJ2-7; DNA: TGTGCCAGCAGCTTAGGTGGGGAAACCTACGAGCAGTACTTC; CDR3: CASSLGGETYEQYF
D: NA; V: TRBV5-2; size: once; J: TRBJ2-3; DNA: TGTGCCAGCAATGGGGGTTCCACCGGATTCACAGATACGCCGTATTTT; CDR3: CASNGGSTGFTDTPYF
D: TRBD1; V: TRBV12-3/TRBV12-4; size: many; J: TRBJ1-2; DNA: TGTGCCAGCAGTCGTCCAGGGGGAGACTATGGCTACACCTTC; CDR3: CASSRPGGDYGYTF
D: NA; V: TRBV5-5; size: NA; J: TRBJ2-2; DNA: TGTGCCAGCAGCACCGCCGTGGACACCGGGGAGCTGTTTTTT; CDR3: CASSTAVDTGELFF
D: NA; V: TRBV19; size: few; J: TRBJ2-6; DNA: TGTGCCAGTACCATCTCTGGGGCCAACGTCCTGACTTTC; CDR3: CASTISGANVLTF
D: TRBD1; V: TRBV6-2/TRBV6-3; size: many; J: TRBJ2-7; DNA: TGTGCCAGCAGCCTAGGGACAGGGGATGCGTACTTC; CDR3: CASSLGTGDAYF
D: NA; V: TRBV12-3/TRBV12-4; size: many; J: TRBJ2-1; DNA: TGTGCCAGCAGTTCGAACTGGGAAAATGAGCAGTTCTTC; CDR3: CASSSNWENEQFF